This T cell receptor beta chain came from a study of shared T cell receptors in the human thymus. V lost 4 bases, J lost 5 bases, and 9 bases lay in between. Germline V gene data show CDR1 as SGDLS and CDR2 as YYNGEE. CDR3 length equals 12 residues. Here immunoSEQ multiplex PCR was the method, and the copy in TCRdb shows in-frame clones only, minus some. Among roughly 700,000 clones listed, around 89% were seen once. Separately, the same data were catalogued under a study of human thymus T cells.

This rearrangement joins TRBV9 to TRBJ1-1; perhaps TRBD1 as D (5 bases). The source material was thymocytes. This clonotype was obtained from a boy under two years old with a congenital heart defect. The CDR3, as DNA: TGTGCCAGCAGCCAGGAGGGGACTGAAGCTTTCTTT. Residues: CASSQEGTEAFF.